Presented here are 3 T cell receptor beta chains from one specimen sequenced in a study of post-analysis software for immune sequencing data. Study-level results: Patients showed TRBV5-6, TRBV5-1 and TRBV20-1 among five TRBV segments more frequent than in controls.

Antigens for these TCRs are unknown. cDNA libraries of TCR beta carried unique molecular identifiers. Using its own MiXCR run on the PCR reads, TCRdb lists one record per CDR3 protein. Of hundreds of thousands of distinct CDR3 sequences listed, 25% to 30% are singletons. Sequenced sample: blood. The receptors here all came from a girl aged 10-17 years with multiple sclerosis.

There are a few counts of this clonotype. The V call is TRBV7-2, the J call TRBJ2-7; D remains ambiguous. The CDR3 has 12 amino acids. The V gene lost 5 bases and the J gene lost 6 bases, with 11 bases spanning the gap. Per the germline V gene, CDR1 is SGHTA and CDR2 is FQGNSA. CDR3 residues: CASSHVLREQYF. CDR3 sequence (DNA): TGTGCCAGCAGCCACGTCCTACGCGAGCAGTACTTC.

The V call is TRBV20-1, the J call TRBJ2-3; 9 positions match TRBD2. The length of the CDR3 is 13 residues. With 3 bases clipped from V and 6 bases from J, the junction kept 4 bases outside the gene matches. Per germline, CDR1 DFQATT and CDR2 SNEGSKA (reference sequence). The CDR3 loop reads CSARIAGGDTQYF. For the CDR3, the DNA is TGCAGTGCTAGGATTGCGGGAGGGGATACGCAGTATTTT.

This clonotype was detected only a few times. The V gene is TRBV20-1, the J gene TRBJ2-7; weak D call: TRBD2 (7 bases). The CDR3 has 14 residues. Germline lookup yields CDR1 DFQATT and CDR2 SNEGSKA (reference sequence). Trimming cost V 6 bases and J 0 bases, with 15 bases left between them. CDR3 in amino acids: CSARGGISSYEQYF. The CDR3 DNA reads TGCAGTGCGAGGGGGGGGATTAGCTCCTACGAGCAGTACTTC.